Listed below are T cell receptor beta chains from one sample, sequenced in a study of T cells in Graves' hyperthyroidism and ophthalmopathy. TCRdb re-called the multiplex PCR reads with MiXCR, one entry per CDR3 protein. The table has more than 500,000 distinct CDR3 sequences, 46% seen once. The specimen sequenced was peripheral blood or thyroid tissue (not recorded which). The receptors originated from an adult woman with Graves' disease, either hyperthyroidism or ophthalmopathy (not recorded which). The CDR3 runs from the conserved cysteine through the conserved F or W. D genes are given only for firm matches. Only part of the rows carry a size: once, few, many, or a class if the clone is expanded.

abundance,j_gene,d_gene,v_gene,CDR3aa,CDR3nt
-,TRBJ1-2,-,TRBV29-1,CSVEDTYGYTF,TGCAGCGTTGAAGACACCTATGGCTACACCTTC
many,TRBJ1-1,TRBD1,TRBV10-2,CAIGTGGLNTEAFF,TGCGCCATCGGGACAGGGGGCCTGAACACTGAAGCTTTCTTT
once,TRBJ1-5,-,TRBV25-1,CASRDGTYQPQHF,TGTGCCAGCAGGGACGGGACTTATCAGCCCCAGCATTTT
-,TRBJ1-5,-,TRBV20-1,CSASSAELPRNQPQHF,TGCAGTGCTAGTAGCGCAGAGTTACCGCGAAATCAGCCCCAGCATTTT
many,TRBJ2-2,-,TRBV10-1,CASSEALGGMATGELFF,TGCGCCAGCAGTGAGGCTTTGGGCGGGATGGCCACCGGGGAGCTGTTTTTT
many,TRBJ1-5,-,TRBV15,CATSRDRSRMPHF,TGTGCCACCAGCAGAGATCGGTCACGTATGCCGCATTTT
-,TRBJ2-5,-,TRBV7-3,CASSLWTGETQYF,TGTGCCAGCAGCCTCTGGACGGGGGAGACCCAGTACTTC
-,TRBJ1-5,-,TRBV7-8,CASSQEVGGSQPQHF,TGTGCCAGCAGCCAAGAGGTGGGGGGGAGTCAGCCCCAGCATTTT
-,TRBJ1-5,-,TRBV28,CASSLSRIGQPQHF,TGTGCCAGCAGTTTATCCAGAATAGGTCAGCCCCAGCATTTT
-,TRBJ2-7,-,TRBV29-1,CSAGFSTASNEQYF,TGCAGCGCTGGATTTTCGACCGCATCCAACGAGCAGTACTTC
-,TRBJ2-6,-,TRBV19,CASSNGGLTNTEAF,TGTGCCAGCAGTAATGGTGGGCTGACGAACACTGAAGCTTTC
many,TRBJ1-4,-,TRBV7-2,CASSLGGEKLFF,TGCGCCAGCAGCCTCGGGGGTGAAAAACTGTTTTTT
-,TRBJ2-5,TRBD1,TRBV7-3,CASSRRTGAETQYF,TGTGCCAGCAGCCGTAGGACAGGGGCAGAGACCCAGTACTTC
-,TRBJ2-6,-,TRBV11-3,CASSSGGGDTEAF,TGTGCCAGCAGCTCAGGTGGGGGGGACACTGAAGCTTTC
many,TRBJ2-7,-,TRBV29-1,CSVEDPSSSAEEQGSYEQYF,TGCAGCGTTGAAGATCCATCCTCCAGCGCCGAGGAACAGGGCTCCTACGAGCAGTACTTC
-,TRBJ2-2,TRBD1,TRBV9,CASSVGDRGLFF,TGTGCCAGCAGCGTAGGGGACAGGGGGCTGTTTTTT
-,TRBJ2-5,-,TRBV14,CSSSQSGPSRGETQYF,TGTTCCAGCAGCCAATCCGGACCGTCACGGGGGGAGACCCAGTACTTC
few,TRBJ1-6,-,TRBV7-9,CASSSPRRGPYNSPLHF,TGTGCCAGCAGTTCGCCTCGTCGGGGTCCCTATAATTCACCCCTCCACTTT
many,TRBJ1-2,-,TRBV7-9,CASSLDGPLRGYTF,TGTGCCAGCAGCTTAGACGGACCTCTGCGGGGCTACACCTTC
few,TRBJ1-5,TRBD1,TRBV2,CASSETGGSRQPQHF,TGTGCCAGCAGTGAGACAGGGGGCTCTCGACAGCCCCAGCATTTT
many,TRBJ2-7,TRBD1,TRBV7-9,CASSSNRGQGLSSYEQYF,TGTGCCAGCAGCTCTAACCGGGGACAGGGTCTTAGCTCCTACGAGCAGTACTTC
once,TRBJ1-2,-,TRBV10-2,CASSEDGTQTVNGYAF,TGCGCCAGCAGTGAAGACGGGACACAGACTGTAAATGGCTACGCCTTC
many,TRBJ2-5,-,TRBV6-5,CASSGKAFSGKETQYF,TGTGCCAGCAGCGGGAAAGCCTTTTCGGGAAAAGAGACCCAGTACTTC
many,TRBJ2-7,TRBD2,TRBV5-8,CASSPLAGRIPYEQYF,TGTGCCAGCAGCCCGTTAGCGGGGAGGATACCCTACGAGCAGTACTTC
-,TRBJ1-4,-,TRBV15,CATSRDLGSTNEKLFF,TGTGCCACCAGCAGAGATCTGGGGTCAACTAATGAAAAACTGTTTTTT
-,TRBJ2-7,-,TRBV29-1,CSLTAGTYEQYF,TGCAGCTTGACAGCTGGAACCTACGAGCAGTACTTC
many,TRBJ1-1,-,TRBV5-1,CASSLAMDTLNTEAFF,TGCGCCAGCAGCTTGGCCATGGACACCCTGAACACTGAAGCTTTCTTT
many,TRBJ2-7,-,TRBV11-2,CASSTGQSWVEQYF,TGTGCCAGCAGCACAGGACAGTCTTGGGTCGAGCAGTACTTC
few,TRBJ2-5,-,TRBV6-5,CASSYSGTPEETQYF,TGTGCCAGCAGTTACTCGGGGACCCCGGAGGAGACCCAGTACTTC
many,TRBJ1-4,TRBD1,TRBV20-1,CSARGTGAATNEKLFF,TGCAGTGCTAGGGGGACAGGGGCCGCAACTAATGAAAAACTGTTTTTT
many,TRBJ2-2,-,TRBV7-8,CASSSKGLDLANTGELFF,TGTGCCAGCAGCTCCAAGGGTTTAGATCTCGCGAACACCGGGGAGCTGTTTTTT
-,TRBJ1-2,TRBD1,TRBV29-1,CSAPQGARGYTF,TGCAGCGCGCCACAGGGGGCGCGTGGCTACACCTTC
-,TRBJ2-7,TRBD2,TRBV20-1,CSGLPAGGHEQCF,TGCAGTGGCCTACCAGCGGGAGGCCACGAGCAGTGCTTC
many,TRBJ1-2,-,TRBV30,CAWTGYDGYTF,TGTGCCTGGACGGGGTACGATGGCTACACCTTC
once,TRBJ2-5,-,TRBV7-2,CASTPIRGETQYF,TGTGCCAGCACCCCGATACGAGGAGAGACCCAGTACTTC
many,TRBJ2-7,TRBD2,TRBV5-1,CASSPASGAYEQYF,TGCGCCAGCAGCCCGGCTAGCGGGGCCTACGAGCAGTACTTC
-,TRBJ2-5,-,TRBV7-3,CASSLGSGIQYF,TGTGCCAGCAGCTTAGGGAGTGGGATCCAGTACTTC
few,TRBJ2-2,-,TRBV25-1,CASSSSRDSANTGELFF,TGTGCCAGCAGTTCCAGCAGGGACTCCGCGAACACCGGGGAGCTGTTTTTT
-,TRBJ2-5,-,TRBV7-9,CASRRLQSETQYF,TGTGCCAGCAGAAGGCTACAGTCGGAGACCCAGTACTTC
-,TRBJ1-1,-,TRBV29-1,CSVYPEAFF,TGCAGCGTTTATCCTGAAGCTTTCTTT
-,TRBJ2-5,-,TRBV7-8,CASPARAEAQYF,TGTGCCAGCCCGGCCCGGGCGGAGGCCCAGTACTTC
once,TRBJ2-1,-,TRBV7-2,CASSLVYRAADNEQFF,TGTGCCAGCAGCTTAGTTTATAGGGCCGCCGACAATGAGCAGTTCTTC
once,TRBJ1-2,-,TRBV28,CASKSGPGTYGYTF,TGTGCCAGCAAATCGGGACCGGGGACCTATGGCTACACCTTC
-,TRBJ2-3,TRBD1,TRBV3-1,CASSQAGTGATDTQYF,TGTGCCAGCAGCCAGGCCGGGACAGGAGCTACAGATACGCAGTATTTT
-,TRBJ1-2,-,TRBV7-9,CASSYAPSDGYTF,TGTGCCAGCAGCTATGCCCCGTCGGACGGCTACACCTTC
-,TRBJ1-2,TRBD1,TRBV20-1,CSAPTGTGNLLGYGYTF,TGCAGTGCTCCAACCGGGACAGGCAACCTCTTGGGCTATGGCTACACCTTC
once,TRBJ2-6,-,TRBV7-3,CASSLRGTSSGANVLTF,TGTGCCAGCAGCCTCCGCGGCACGAGCTCTGGGGCCAACGTCCTGACTTTC
-,TRBJ1-3,-,TRBV25-1,CASSERSFSSGNAIYF,TGTGCCAGCAGTGAACGAAGTTTCAGCTCTGGAAACGCCATATATTTT
many,TRBJ1-1,-,TRBV5-1,CASNSVSGDTEAFF,TGCGCCAGCAACTCGGTCTCGGGGGACACTGAAGCTTTCTTT
-,TRBJ2-2,TRBD2,TRBV7-3,CASRPGLATHTGELFF,TGCGCCAGCAGACCGGGACTAGCGACTCACACCGGGGAGCTGTTTTTT
-,TRBJ2-1,-,TRBV2,CASSLGSSYNEQFF,TGTGCCAGCAGCCTCGGAAGCTCCTACAATGAGCAGTTCTTC
few,TRBJ2-7,-,TRBV28,CASSFHIRWYEQYF,TGTGCCAGCAGTTTCCATATTAGGTGGTACGAGCAGTACTTC
-,TRBJ1-2,-,TRBV10-3,CAISPGSYGYTF,TGTGCCATCTCCCCAGGGTCCTATGGCTACACCTTC
many,TRBJ2-5,-,TRBV5-1,CASSFGVEETQYF,TGCGCCAGCAGCTTTGGCGTCGAGGAGACCCAGTACTTC
-,TRBJ1-2,TRBD1,TRBV20-1,CSATPTEGNRGPEYRRYYGYTF,TGCAGTGCTACCCCTACCGAGGGGAATAGGGGGCCCGAATACCGGAGGTACTATGGCTACACCTTC
many,TRBJ1-1,-,TRBV19,CASSSLPTRGTEAFF,TGTGCCAGTAGTAGCTTGCCGACGCGGGGCACTGAAGCTTTCTTT
-,TRBJ2-5,-,TRBV29-1,CSVAGRGWVAQYF,TGCAGCGTAGCCGGGAGAGGGTGGGTCGCCCAGTACTTC
many,TRBJ1-2,-,TRBV11-2,CASSPRGQFNYGYTF,TGTGCCAGCAGCCCCAGAGGACAGTTCAACTATGGCTACACCTTC
-,TRBJ1-3,TRBD1,TRBV6-5,CASSYGSGTGLSDTIYF,TGTGCCAGCAGTTATGGTTCCGGGACAGGGTTATCCGACACCATATATTTT
-,TRBJ2-2,-,TRBV19,CASSIVGRPTGELFF,TGTGCCAGTAGTATAGTTGGCAGACCAACCGGGGAGCTGTTTTTT